The source of this T cell receptor beta chain is a study of human T cells and chemical hapten exposure. Overall study context: 2% DPC applied to a 2 cm by 2 cm arm area sensitized donors. Alopecia universalis, totalis or areata was present in patients who were mostly female.

The CDR3 loop spans 14 amino acids. V was trimmed by 7 bases and J by 5 bases, leaving 17 bases between them. Time point noted: pre-sensitization, week 0. Treatment defined: therapeutic diphenylcyclopropenone sensitization with weekly scalp DPC. Donors, patients with alopecia ranging from 18 to 70 years old and judged suitable for DPC, provided samples. This clonotype was seen at least ten times. TCRdb reprocessed the RACE reads with MiXCR, giving one entry per CDR3 protein. The table lists approximately 100,000 distinct CDR3 sequences, nearly 10% of them singletons, with around 4% in the top ten. V and J are TRBV12-3 or TRBV12-4 and TRBJ1-1; D ambiguous. The receptor comes from a woman aged 40 to 50 with alopecia areata. Some clones in this sample may be carry-over from other donors' samples. The source was whole blood, collected in connection with sensitization to the hapten diphenylcyclopropenone (DPC). The CDR3 DNA is TGTGCCAGCACCCCGGACTCCCGCTGGACTGAAGCTTTCTTT. It specifies CASTPDSRWTEAFF.